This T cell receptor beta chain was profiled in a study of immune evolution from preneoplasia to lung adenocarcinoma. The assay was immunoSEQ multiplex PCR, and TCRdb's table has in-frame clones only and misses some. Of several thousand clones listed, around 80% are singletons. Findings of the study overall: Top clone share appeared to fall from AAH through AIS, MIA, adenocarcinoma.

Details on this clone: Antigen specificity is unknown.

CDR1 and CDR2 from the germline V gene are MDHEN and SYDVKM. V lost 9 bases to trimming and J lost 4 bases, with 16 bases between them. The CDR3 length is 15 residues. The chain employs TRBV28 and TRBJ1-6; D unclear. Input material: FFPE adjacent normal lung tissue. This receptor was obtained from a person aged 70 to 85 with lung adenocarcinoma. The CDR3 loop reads CASSTGPPYNSPLHF. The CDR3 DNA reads TGTGCCAGTAGTACCGGACCGCCTTATAATTCACCCCTCCACTTT.